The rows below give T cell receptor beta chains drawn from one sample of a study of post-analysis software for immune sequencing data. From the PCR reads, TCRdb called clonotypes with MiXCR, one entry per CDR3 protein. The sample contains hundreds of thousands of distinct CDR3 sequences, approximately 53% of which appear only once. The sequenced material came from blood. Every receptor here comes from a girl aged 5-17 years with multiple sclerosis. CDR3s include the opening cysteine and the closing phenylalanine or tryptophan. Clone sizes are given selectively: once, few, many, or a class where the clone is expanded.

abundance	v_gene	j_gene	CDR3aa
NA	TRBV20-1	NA	CSAREGTGKGYEQYF
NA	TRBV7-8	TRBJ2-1	CASSLPTSGGAWEQFF
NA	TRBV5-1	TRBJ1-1	CASSLSGTGANTEAFF
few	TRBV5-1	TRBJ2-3	CASSLEDSNTDTQYF
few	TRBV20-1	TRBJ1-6	CSASDRGEYSPLHF
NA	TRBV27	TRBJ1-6	CASSFWNSPLHF
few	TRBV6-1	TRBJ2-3	CASSRSSASTDTQYF
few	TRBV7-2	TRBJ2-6	CASSLVGLAGVSGANVLTF
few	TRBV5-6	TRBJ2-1	CASTRSARGEQFF
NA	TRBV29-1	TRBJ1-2	CSVVTGGSNYGYTF
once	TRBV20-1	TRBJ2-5	CSAPRGGGWETQYF
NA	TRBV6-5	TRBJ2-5	CASSYSSGRQYF
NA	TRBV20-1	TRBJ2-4	CSARERLVAGELAKNIQYF
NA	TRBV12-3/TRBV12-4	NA	CASSHGRSSYNEQYF
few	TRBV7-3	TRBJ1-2	CASSPHRGAYGYTF